A selection of T cell receptor beta chains follows, all from one sample in a study of shared clonotypes between healthy human individuals. The repertoire was sequenced with immunoSEQ multiplex PCR; TCRdb's copy has only in-frame clones and lacks some. The top ten clones hold about 0.89% of a sample with about 1.1 million clones, around 77% of them seen once. Sequencing was done on a sample of memory CD4+ T cells from PBMCs. The origin of the receptors is a man in his late teens or twenties in good health. Some clones in this sample may be carry-over from other donors' samples. Both conserved end residues are part of each CDR3. Each record gives: CDR3 length, V gene, clone size, J gene, D gene, CDR3 DNA, CDR3 protein. The D gene is left open where the match is weak. A clone size is listed for some rows: how often the clone was seen (once, few, many), or a class if it is expanded.

12	TRBV7-2	NA	TRBJ1-1	NA	TGTGCCAGCAGCTCCAGGACCACTGAAGCTTTCTTT	CASSSRTTEAFF
15	TRBV25-1	NA	TRBJ2-3	TRBD2	TGTGCCAGCAGTGGAACTAGCGGGAGCACAGATACGCAGTATTTT	CASSGTSGSTDTQYF
12	TRBV18	NA	TRBJ1-2	NA	TGTGCCAGCTCACCGGGTGACTATGGCTACACCTTC	CASSPGDYGYTF
14	TRBV10-3	NA	TRBJ2-7	TRBD2	TGTGCCATCAGGAGGACTAGCGGGGCCAACGAGCAGTACTTC	CAIRRTSGANEQYF
11	TRBV20-1	NA	TRBJ1-2	TRBD1	TGCAGTGCCTCGACAGGGGCTGGCTACACCTTC	CSASTGAGYTF
16	TRBV4-1	NA	TRBJ1-5	TRBD1	TGCGCCAGCAGCTTACTTCCGGGACAGGGGAATCAGCCCCAGCATTTT	CASSLLPGQGNQPQHF
12	TRBV27	few	TRBJ2-1	NA	TGTGCCAGCAGCATCTACCAAGGAGAGCAGTTCTTC	CASSIYQGEQFF
18	TRBV10-3	few	TRBJ1-1	NA	TGTGCCATCAAATTCTCCGTAGCGGGCGGGGATTTGAACACTGAAGCTTTCTTT	CAIKFSVAGGDLNTEAFF
13	TRBV15	NA	TRBJ2-1	NA	TGTGCCACCAGCAGAGATAGCTACAATGAGCAGTTCTTC	CATSRDSYNEQFF
13	TRBV15	NA	TRBJ2-5	NA	TGTGCCACCAGCAGAGGATTAAGTGAGACCCAGTACTTC	CATSRGLSETQYF
14	TRBV5-4	NA	TRBJ2-3	NA	TGTGCCAGCAGCTTGTATGCAGGTGTAGATACGCAGTATTTT	CASSLYAGVDTQYF
15	TRBV18	NA	TRBJ1-4	TRBD1	TGTGCCAGCTCACAGGGACAGGGGAAGGAAGAAAAACTGTTTTTT	CASSQGQGKEEKLFF
15	TRBV11-1	NA	TRBJ1-1	TRBD1	TGTGCCAGCAGCCAAAGGACAGGCGCATGGGCTGAAGCTTTCTTT	CASSQRTGAWAEAFF
15	TRBV5-6	once	TRBJ2-3	TRBD2	TGTGCCAGCAGCTGGACTAGCGGGAGTAGGTATACGCAGTATTTT	CASSWTSGSRYTQYF
13	TRBV2	once	TRBJ1-2	NA	TGTGCCAGCAGTGCAGGGCTTGCCTATGGCTACACCTTC	CASSAGLAYGYTF
12	TRBV6-1	NA	TRBJ1-2	NA	TGTGCCAGCAGTGTGGGTGGCTATGGCTACACCTTC	CASSVGGYGYTF
15	TRBV4-2	few	TRBJ1-1	NA	TGTGCCAGCAGCCTTTGGGACAAAAAGAACACTGAAGCTTTCTTT	CASSLWDKKNTEAFF
13	TRBV2	NA	TRBJ2-1	TRBD1	TGTGCCAGCAGACAGGGGACGTACAATGAGCAGTTCTTC	CASRQGTYNEQFF
14	TRBV7-8	many	TRBJ2-7	NA	TGTGCCAGCAGCTTAGTGGCACCTTCCTACGAGCAGTACTTC	CASSLVAPSYEQYF
17	TRBV7-8	NA	TRBJ1-5	NA	TGTGCCAGCAGCTCGACAGATCCCATCTCAGACGATCAGCCCCAGCATTTT	CASSSTDPISDDQPQHF
18	TRBV5-8	few	TRBJ2-7	TRBD2	TGTGCCAGCAGCTTGTTAGTGGACGCGGGAGGTCCAATTTACGAGCAGTACTTC	CASSLLVDAGGPIYEQYF
11	TRBV30	few	TRBJ1-1	NA	TGTGCCTGTCGGAGTAGGACTGAAGCTTTCTTT	CACRSRTEAFF